This TCR beta chain was observed in a study of T cells in Graves' hyperthyroidism and ophthalmopathy. Findings of the study overall: Most thyroid clonotypes that were expanded above 0.001 also turned up in blood.

As regards this clonotype: Its antigen is undetermined.

From RNA transcripts, TCR beta CDR3 regions were amplified. Researchers ran a first-round RT-PCR on the TCR CDR3 using the HTBI primer set. TCRdb re-analysed the multiplex PCR reads in MiXCR, keeping a single row per CDR3 protein. The repertoire consists of 450,000 to 700,000 distinct CDR3 sequences, with more than 45% occurring once and the leading ten covering about 20%. Exclusion of a patient resulted from uncontrolled infection, other autoimmune disease, pregnancy or lactation. In germline, CDR1 is LGHDT, CDR2 YNNKEL (reference sequence). V gave up 0 bases and J gave up 0 bases, with 8 bases separating them. The CDR3 totals 16 residues.

This clonotype was sampled from an adult woman with Graves' disease, either hyperthyroidism or ophthalmopathy (not recorded which). This sequence joins TRBV3-1 and TRBJ2-2; unclear D gene. The sequenced sample was peripheral blood or thyroid tissue (not recorded which). The CDR3 nucleotides read TGTGCCAGCAGCCAAGAGGGTGAACCGAACACCGGGGAGCTGTTTTTT. This encodes CASSQEGEPNTGELFF.